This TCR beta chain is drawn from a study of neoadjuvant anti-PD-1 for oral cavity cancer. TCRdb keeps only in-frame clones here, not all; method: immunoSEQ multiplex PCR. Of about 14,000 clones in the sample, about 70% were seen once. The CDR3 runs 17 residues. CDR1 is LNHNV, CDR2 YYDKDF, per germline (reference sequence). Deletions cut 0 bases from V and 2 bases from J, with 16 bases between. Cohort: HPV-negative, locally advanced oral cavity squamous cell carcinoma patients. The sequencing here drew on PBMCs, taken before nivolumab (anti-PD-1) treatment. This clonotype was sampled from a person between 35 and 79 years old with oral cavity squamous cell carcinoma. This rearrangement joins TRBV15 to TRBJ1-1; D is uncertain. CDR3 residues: CATSRDATDWRNTEAFF. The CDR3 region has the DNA TGTGCCACCAGCAGAGACGCAACCGATTGGAGAAACACTGAAGCTTTCTTT.